These 32 T cell receptor beta chains were sequenced from one sample in a study of control samples from healthy donors and cancer patients. The data were produced by immunoSEQ multiplex PCR, yet TCRdb's version contains in-frame clones alone and is incomplete. Of roughly 59,000 clones in the sample, 92% are singletons; the top ten hold around 1.7%. Sequencing was performed on PBMCs. Receptors originate from a middle-aged man with colorectal cancer.

This chain links TRBV19 with TRBJ2-5, with 13 bases identical to TRBD2. The length of the CDR3 is 17 residues. Trimming took 4 bases from V and 5 from J; bases not matched to a gene: 10. In germline, CDR1 is LNHDA, CDR2 SQIVND (reference sequence). The CDR3: CASSTTSGGHLGETQYF. CDR3 bases: TGTGCCAGTAGTACGACTAGCGGGGGGCACCTGGGGGAGACCCAGTACTTC.

The chain is built from TRBV5-6 and TRBJ1-1; tentative D call: TRBD1 (6 bases). CDR3 length: 15 amino acids. The germline CDR1 and CDR2 sequences are SGHDT and YYEEEE. Trimming stripped 2 bases from V and 0 bases from J, with 11 bases between. Here the CDR3 reads CASSFDTGMNTEAFF. CDR3 nucleotide sequence: TGTGCCAGCAGCTTCGATACAGGGATGAACACTGAAGCTTTCTTT.

A single count supports this clone. V usage is TRBV3-1 (or the pseudogene TRBV3-2) and J usage is TRBJ2-7, with 7 bases that match TRBD2. Per germline, CDR1 LGHDT and CDR2 YNNKEL (reference sequence). This CDR3 contains 16 residues. The trim removed 1 base at V and 2 bases at J, leaving 8 bases unmatched. The CDR3 nucleotides are TGTGCCAGCAGCCAAGGTCTAGCGGAACGAACCTACGAGCAGTACTTC. This encodes CASSQGLAERTYEQYF.

The CDR3 loop reads CASSMTIYEQYF. The CDR3, as DNA: TGTGCCAGCAGCATGACTATTTACGAGCAGTACTTC. V and J are TRBV5-8 and TRBJ2-7, with D possibly matching TRBD2 (5 bases). CDR3 size: 12 residues. Trimming took 4 bases from V and 4 from J, leaving 9 bases between them. Per germline, CDR1 SGHTS and CDR2 YDEGEE.

The chain links TRBV19 to TRBJ2-1; 9 bases are a match to TRBD1. This CDR3 spans 13 amino acids. Germline CDR1 reads LNHDA; CDR2 reads SQIVND (reference sequence). V lost 9 bases and J lost 9; bases outside the gene matches: 9. The CDR3 nucleotides are TGTGCCAGCGCCGGGACAGGGAGGTTTGAGCAGTTCTTC. Its protein product is CASAGTGRFEQFF.

The chain has TRBV5-6 and TRBJ2-1, with 8 nucleotides matching TRBD1. The CDR3 is made up of 15 amino acids. Germline CDR1 and CDR2: SGHDT and YYEEEE. V was pared by 5 bases and J by 7 bases, with 11 bases of the junction left unmatched. CDR3 sequence: CASRFKDRALNEQFF. CDR3 coding DNA: TGTGCCAGCAGGTTCAAGGACAGGGCTTTGAATGAGCAGTTCTTC.

The genes are TRBV19 and TRBJ2-2; 9 bases are shared with TRBD1. The V segment lost 8 bases and the J segment 0 bases; nucleotides outside the gene matches: 1. This CDR3 region has 14 residues. Germline lookup yields CDR1 LNHDA and CDR2 SQIVND (reference sequence). CDR3 sequence reads: CASDRGSNTGELFF. CDR3 coding DNA: TGTGCCAGTGACAGGGGGTCGAACACCGGGGAGCTGTTTTTT.

The rearrangement links TRBV5-1 to TRBJ1-1, with a weak D call TRBD1 (6 bases). Per germline, CDR1 SGHRS and CDR2 YFSETQ. The CDR3 consists of 14 residues. Trimming left V 5 bases short and J 3 bases short, with 14 bases between. The CDR3 is CASRKQGWDTEAFF. The CDR3 DNA reads TGCGCCAGCAGGAAACAGGGCTGGGACACTGAAGCTTTCTTT.

This chain links TRBV7-9 with TRBJ1-5, with D possibly being TRBD1 (6 bases). This CDR3 spans 15 amino acids. CDR1 and CDR2 from the germline V gene are SEHNR and FQNEAQ (reference sequence). The V gene lost 2 bases and the J gene lost 7 bases, with 15 bases spanning the gap. CDR3 region: CASSLSQGPWQPQHF. The DNA of the CDR3 is TGTGCCAGCAGCTTATCGCAGGGGCCGTGGCAGCCCCAGCATTTT. Supplemented by reference TRBV7-9 and TRBJ1-5, the full variable domain reads DTGVSQNPRHKITKRGQNVTFRCDPISEHNRLYWYRQTLGQGPEFLTYFQNEAQLEKSRLLSDRFSAERPKGSFSTLEIQRTEQGDSAMYLCASSLSQGPWQPQHFGDGTRLSIL.

This chain connects TRBV5-1 to TRBJ2-6; D remains unclear. CDR1 and CDR2 from the germline V gene are SGHRS and YFSETQ. The CDR3 spans 16 residues. The V and J ends lost 1 base and 0 bases respectively, with 8 bases between them. CDR3 nucleotides: TGCGCCAGCAGCTTGCAATCGGACTCTGGGGCCAACGTCCTGACTTTC. It is translated as CASSLQSDSGANVLTF. The full variable domain, rest sourced from reference TRBV5-1 and TRBJ2-6, is KAGVTQTPRYLIKTRGQQVTLSCSPISGHRSVSWYQQTPGQGLQFLFEYFSETQRNKGNFPGRFSGRQFSNSRSEMNVSTLELGDSALYLCASSLQSDSGANVLTFGAGSRLTVL.

The V gene is TRBV5-4, the J gene TRBJ2-3, with 9 bases fitting TRBD1. Trimming took 4 bases from V and 2 from J; bases not matched to a gene: 8. The CDR3 is made up of 16 amino acids. Germline CDR1 SGHNT, CDR2 YYREEE (reference sequence). This CDR3 reads CASSQGDRDYTDTQYF. The CDR3 coding sequence is TGTGCCAGCAGCCAGGGGGACAGGGACTACACAGATACGCAGTATTTT.

The chain uses TRBV6-6 and TRBJ1-2, with D possibly matching TRBD1 (5 bases). The CDR3 extends over 13 amino acids. Trimming took off 0 bases at V and 7 bases at J, with 9 bases between the two ends. In germline, CDR1 is MNHNY, CDR2 SVGAGI (reference sequence). The CDR3 DNA reads as TGTGCCAGCAGTTACTCGACCGGGGGTGGCTACACCTTC. Its translation is CASSYSTGGGYTF.

The chain combines TRBV6-1 with TRBJ2-7; no clear D gene. The CDR3 consists of 16 residues. V lost 3 bases and J 6 bases, leaving 21 bases between the germline ends. The germline V gene encodes CDR1 MNHNS and CDR2 SASEGT. CDR3 amino acids: CASSDPRVRVSREQYF. The CDR3 nucleotides are TGTGCCAGCAGTGACCCCCGGGTACGAGTTTCACGCGAGCAGTACTTC.

The chain joins TRBV4-3 to TRBJ1-4; D unclear. The V end was cut by 0 bases, the J end by 5 bases, with 16 bases between. The germline V gene encodes CDR1 LGHNA and CDR2 YSLEER. This CDR3 is built from 17 residues. CDR3 sequence: CASSQDFSLSGNEKLFF. The CDR3 DNA sequence: TGCGCCAGCAGCCAAGATTTTTCTCTCTCGGGGAATGAAAAACTGTTTTTT.

The genes are TRBV19 and TRBJ1-6; TRBD1 might be the D (5 bases). This CDR3 is built from 15 residues. Per the germline V gene, CDR1 is LNHDA and CDR2 is SQIVND (reference sequence). The ends were cut back, 1 base at V and 6 bases at J, with 10 bases in the middle. CDR3 bases: TGTGCCAGTAGTATAGTCGGGGCGCCTAATTCACCCCTCCACTTT. Its translation is CASSIVGAPNSPLHF.

The chain is built from TRBV6-5 and TRBJ2-5; 9 nucleotides line up with TRBD2. Germline CDR1 is MNHEY and CDR2 is SVGAGI. V shed 6 bases, J shed 1 base, and the junction held 6 bases outside the gene matches. The CDR3 spans 15 residues. Here the CDR3 reads CASSSVAGAQETQYF. CDR3 coding DNA: TGTGCCAGCAGCTCAGTAGCGGGGGCCCAAGAGACCCAGTACTTC.

The chain has TRBV5-1 and TRBJ2-7; D is undetermined. The length of the CDR3 is 14 residues. The V gene lost 3 bases and the J gene lost 6 bases, with 16 bases spanning the gap. CDR1 is SGHRS, CDR2 YFSETQ, per germline. The chain's CDR3 is CASSSSGAWGEQYF. The CDR3 DNA is TGCGCCAGCAGCTCGTCAGGAGCCTGGGGCGAGCAGTACTTC.

The rearrangement links TRBV7-3 to TRBJ2-1, with 10 bases lining up with TRBD2. This CDR3 has 18 amino acids. Germline CDR1 and CDR2: SGHTA and FQGTGA. V shed 4 bases and J 0 bases; nucleotides not matched to a gene: 9. DNA for the CDR3: TGTGCCAGCAGCTCCCAAAGCGGGGGGGCCCTCTCCTACAATGAGCAGTTCTTC. The encoded protein is CASSSQSGGALSYNEQFF.

The J gene is TRBJ1-3, the V gene TRBV30; no clear D gene. The length of the CDR3 is 12 residues. CDR1 and CDR2 (germline): GTSNPN, SVGIG (reference sequence). V was cut by 4 bases and J by 0 bases, with 4 bases left in between. CDR3 coding DNA: TGTGCCTGGAAGTACTCTGGAAACACCATATATTTT. Protein sequence: CAWKYSGNTIYF.

The chain is built from TRBV30 and TRBJ1-2; tentatively, D is TRBD1 (5 bases). The CDR3 runs 13 residues. Looked up from germline, CDR1 is GTSNPN and CDR2 is SVGIG (reference sequence). The V gene lost 5 bases and the J gene lost 8 bases, with 18 bases spanning the gap. CDR3 DNA: TGTGCCTGGGGGAAGGAAGGGACTCAAGGCTACACCTTC. Encoded protein: CAWGKEGTQGYTF.

The V and J genes are TRBV6-2 or TRBV6-3 and TRBJ2-3; 7 nucleotides match TRBD1. The V segment lost 4 bases and the J segment 2 bases; nucleotides outside the gene matches: 12. The CDR3 totals 17 residues. CDR1 MNHEY and CDR2 SVGEGT come from the germline V gene. This CDR3 is CASSLNRDRHITDTQYF. The CDR3 DNA reads TGTGCCAGCAGTTTAAACAGGGACAGACACATCACAGATACGCAGTATTTT.

V gene TRBV6-5 combines with J gene TRBJ2-2; 10 nucleotides agree with TRBD1. The CDR3 length is 15 residues. The ends lost 6 bases at V and 1 base at J; junction bases unmatched: 2. CDR1 and CDR2 from the germline V gene are MNHEY and SVGAGI. The CDR3 protein is CASRGQGGNTGELFF. CDR3 bases: TGTGCCAGCAGAGGACAGGGGGGGAACACCGGGGAGCTGTTTTTT.

This rearrangement joins TRBV5-8 to TRBJ1-1, with 8 bases that match TRBD1. Germline CDR1 reads SGHTS; CDR2 reads YDEGEE. The CDR3 extends over 14 amino acids. V was clipped by 4 bases and J by 4 bases; unmatched bases: 6. CDR3 sequence: CASSVITGGTEAFF. The CDR3 DNA sequence: TGTGCCAGCAGCGTAATAACAGGGGGCACTGAAGCTTTCTTT.

The chain links TRBV5-1 to TRBJ2-7, with 11 nucleotides matching TRBD1. CDR1 and CDR2 from the germline V gene are SGHRS and YFSETQ. Unmatched junction bases numbered 5, after V lost 0 bases and J lost 6 bases. This CDR3 has 15 residues. The chain's CDR3 is CASSLDGQGAGEQYF. CDR3 DNA: TGCGCCAGCAGCTTGGATGGACAGGGGGCAGGCGAGCAGTACTTC. The whole variable domain, filled in from reference TRBV5-1 and TRBJ2-7, reads KAGVTQTPRYLIKTRGQQVTLSCSPISGHRSVSWYQQTPGQGLQFLFEYFSETQRNKGNFPGRFSGRQFSNSRSEMNVSTLELGDSALYLCASSLDGQGAGEQYFGPGTRLTVT.

The rearrangement uses TRBV3-1 (or the pseudogene TRBV3-2) and TRBJ1-1; TRBD1 matches 8 bases. CDR3 size: 15 residues. With V trimmed by 4 bases and J by 1 base, 5 bases remained unmatched. Germline CDR1 reads LGHDT; CDR2 reads YNNKEL (reference sequence). CDR3 amino acids: CASSLHGQGNTEAFF. In nucleotides, the CDR3 is TGTGCCAGCAGCCTTCACGGACAGGGGAACACTGAAGCTTTCTTT.

The V and J genes are TRBV5-6 and TRBJ1-6; TRBD1 is a possible D gene (5 bases). The CDR3 spans 15 residues. Per germline, CDR1 SGHDT and CDR2 YYEEEE. V gave up 0 bases and J gave up 9 bases, with 13 bases separating them. In nucleotides, the CDR3 is TGTGCCAGCAGCTTGGCCGAGACAGATAGTTCACCCCTCCACTTT. Translating gives CASSLAETDSSPLHF. Filled out from reference TRBV5-6 and TRBJ1-6, the complete variable domain reads DAGVTQSPTHLIKTRGQQVTLRCSPKSGHDTVSWYQQALGQGPQFIFQYYEEEERQRGNFPDRFSGHQFPNYSSELNVNALLLGDSALYLCASSLAETDSSPLHFGNGTRLTVT.

The rearrangement uses TRBV3-1 (or the pseudogene TRBV3-2) and TRBJ2-5, with D possibly being TRBD2 (5 bases). Germline CDR1 reads LGHDT; CDR2 reads YNNKEL (reference sequence). The V end lost 3 bases, the J end lost 5 bases, and 13 bases lay between the germline ends. The CDR3 covers 14 residues. CDR3 region: CASSHRGSGETQYF. Written as DNA, the CDR3 is TGTGCCAGCAGCCATCGGGGATCGGGGGAGACCCAGTACTTC.

This chain's CDR3 is CASSPSGLAGETQYF. The CDR3 DNA sequence: TGCGCCAGCAGCCCGTCTGGACTAGCGGGAGAGACCCAGTACTTC. V gene TRBV5-1 combines with J gene TRBJ2-5; 11 bases are a match to TRBD2. CDR3 length equals 15 residues. The trim removed 4 bases at V and 4 bases at J, leaving 6 bases unmatched. Germline CDR1 reads SGHRS; CDR2 reads YFSETQ.

The chain couples TRBV5-8 to TRBJ2-3; D is ambiguous. CDR1 is SGHTS and CDR2 is YDEGEE in the germline V gene. With 4 bases removed from V and 1 base from J, the gap between germline ends came to 10 bases. The CDR3 runs 14 residues. The CDR3 loop reads CASSPGSRTDTQYF. CDR3 DNA: TGTGCCAGCAGCCCGGGCAGCCGCACAGATACGCAGTATTTT.

The chain is built from TRBV11-2 and TRBJ1-1, with unresolved D. Per germline, CDR1 SGHAT and CDR2 FQNNGV. The CDR3 is made up of 19 amino acids. The ends were cut back, 0 bases at V and 3 bases at J, with 23 bases in the middle. DNA of the CDR3: TGTGCCAGCAGCTTAGATCGGTCCTGGTCCGGGCAGAGTCACACTGAAGCTTTCTTT. Translation: CASSLDRSWSGQSHTEAFF. The whole variable domain, remainder taken from reference TRBV11-2 and TRBJ1-1, is EAGVAQSPRYKIIEKRQSVAFWCNPISGHATLYWYQQILGQGPKLLIQFQNNGVVDDSQLPKDRFSAERLKGVDSTLKIQPAKLEDSAVYLCASSLDRSWSGQSHTEAFFGQGTRLTVV.

The chain uses TRBV5-8 and TRBJ2-7; maybe TRBD2 (5 bases). Germline lookup yields CDR1 SGHTS and CDR2 YDEGEE. The CDR3 length is 11 residues. The V gene lost 5 bases and the J gene lost 7 bases, with 10 bases spanning the gap. The CDR3 DNA sequence: TGTGCCAGCAGGCGGGCCAGGGAGCAGTACTTC. It yields the protein CASRRAREQYF.

The chain links TRBV7-8 to TRBJ2-7; D might be TRBD2 (5 bases). There are 15 residues in the CDR3. V gave up 5 bases and J gave up 0 bases, with 14 bases separating them. The germline V gene encodes CDR1 SGHVS and CDR2 FQNEAQ. The CDR3 region has the DNA TGTGCCAGCAGCGCAGAGGGTGCGGTCTCCTACGAGCAGTACTTC. Its translation: CASSAEGAVSYEQYF.